This entry lists 26 T cell receptor beta chains sequenced from one sample in a study of blood T cell repertoires in COVID-19. Sequencing was performed with immunoSEQ multiplex PCR; in TCRdb, only in-frame clones are kept and a portion is missing. The table lists 250,000 or so clones, just under 90% of them singletons. Sequenced sample: PBMCs or T cells enriched from blood (not recorded which). The receptor source for this set is a woman under 40 with acute COVID-19.

The chain is built from TRBV19 and TRBJ2-7; 9 bases line up with TRBD1. The germline gives CDR1 LNHDA, CDR2 SQIVND (reference sequence). Losses at the gene ends were 9 bases for V and 3 bases for J; bases not matched to a gene: 6. This CDR3 is built from 13 residues. The CDR3 here is CASRRDRDYEQYF. For the CDR3, the DNA is TGTGCCAGCCGCCGGGACAGGGACTACGAGCAGTACTTC.

The genes are TRBV28 and TRBJ2-3; 9 bases agree with TRBD2. The CDR3 is made up of 16 amino acids. The junction had 4 bases not matched to a gene; V was cut back by 3 bases and J by 0 bases. The germline V gene encodes CDR1 MDHEN and CDR2 SYDVKM. The CDR3 sequence is CASSFHTSGSTDTQYF. DNA of the CDR3: TGTGCCAGCAGTTTTCACACTAGCGGGAGCACAGATACGCAGTATTTT.

This sequence joins TRBV5-1 and TRBJ2-1; no definite D call. V was cut by 0 bases and J by 3 bases, with 7 bases left in between. This CDR3 is built from 14 residues. Germline loops: CDR1 SGHRS, CDR2 YFSETQ. The DNA of the CDR3 is TGCGCCAGCAGCTTGGTTCAGGTCTACAATGAGCAGTTCTTC. Translation gives CASSLVQVYNEQFF.

This clone has more than one count but fewer than ten. The rearrangement uses TRBV11-2 and TRBJ2-7; the D gene is possibly TRBD2 (5 bases). In germline, CDR1 is SGHAT, CDR2 FQNNGV. V was pared by 3 bases and J by 4 bases, with 16 bases between. The CDR3 is 15 residues long. CDR3 residues: CASSLEDGLLYEQYF. The CDR3 DNA sequence: TGTGCCAGCAGCTTGGAGGACGGACTCCTATACGAGCAGTACTTC.

Here the CDR3 DNA reads TGTGCCAGCAGCCCAACCCGACTCGCTGACGGGGAGCTGTTTTTT. Protein sequence: CASSPTRLADGELFF. The V gene is TRBV7-9, the J gene TRBJ2-2; D is unclear. From germline, CDR1 is SEHNR and CDR2 FQNEAQ (reference sequence). CDR3 length equals 15 residues. V lost 5 bases and J lost 7, with 17 bases in between.

This rearrangement joins TRBV5-5 to TRBJ2-7, with 8 bases matching TRBD1. CDR1 is SGHKS, CDR2 YYEKEE, per germline (reference sequence). Losses at the gene ends were 0 bases for V and 0 bases for J; bases not matched to a gene: 2. This CDR3 contains 15 residues. The CDR3 reads CASSLGQGASYEQYF. The CDR3 DNA follows: TGTGCCAGCAGCTTGGGGCAGGGGGCCTCCTACGAGCAGTACTTC. The full variable domain, completed using reference TRBV5-5 and TRBJ2-7, is DAGVTQSPTHLIKTRGQQVTLRCSPISGHKSVSWYQQVLGQGPQFIFQYYEKEERGRGNFPDRFSARQFPNYSSELNVNALLLGDSALYLCASSLGQGASYEQYFGPGTRLTVT.

This chain connects TRBV10-3 to TRBJ2-2; TRBD2 might be the D (5 bases). Germline CDR1 is ENHRY and CDR2 is SYGVKD. Deletions cut 0 bases from V and 5 bases from J, with 13 bases between. This CDR3 has 16 residues. CDR3 nucleotide sequence: TGTGCCATCAGTGAGTCAGGCGGGTACCAAACCGGGGAGCTGTTTTTT. Translating it yields CAISESGGYQTGELFF.

The chain has TRBV7-9 and TRBJ1-1; 12 nucleotides align to TRBD1. The V gene's germline CDR1 is SEHNR and CDR2 FQNEAQ (reference sequence). Trimming at V came to 3 bases and at J to 1 base, leaving 0 bases not matched to a gene. This CDR3 has 15 amino acids. CDR3 DNA: TGTGCCAGCAGCTTGGGACAGGGGGCGAACACTGAAGCTTTCTTT. Protein sequence: CASSLGQGANTEAFF.

The chain links TRBV28 to TRBJ2-1, with 8 bases fitting TRBD1. CDR1 is MDHEN, CDR2 SYDVKM, per germline. Losses at the gene ends were 5 bases for V and 2 bases for J; bases not matched to a gene: 5. This CDR3 is built from 15 residues. The DNA of the CDR3 is TGTGCCAGCAGTGAAGGGACAGGACCCTACAATGAGCAGTTCTTC. Translation gives CASSEGTGPYNEQFF.

V gene TRBV18 combines with J gene TRBJ2-2; 9 bases agree with TRBD1. The CDR3 totals 15 residues. V gave up 5 bases and J gave up 6 bases; unmatched junction bases: 7. The V gene's germline CDR1 is KGHSH and CDR2 LQKENI. The CDR3 is CASSSGQGRSGELFF. CDR3 bases: TGTGCCAGCTCATCAGGACAGGGGAGGTCCGGGGAGCTGTTTTTT. The whole variable domain, remainder taken from reference TRBV18 and TRBJ2-2, is NAGVMQNPRHLVRRRGQEARLRCSPMKGHSHVYWYRQLPEEGLKFMVYLQKENIIDESGMPKERFSAEFPKEGPSILRIQQVVRGDSAAYFCASSSGQGRSGELFFGEGSRLTVL.

The J gene is TRBJ2-3, the V gene TRBV13, with 8 bases aligning to TRBD2. V lost 4 bases to trimming and J lost 3 bases; unmatched junction nucleotides: 9. The CDR3 is 16 amino acids. Germline V gene lookup returns CDR1 PRHDT and CDR2 FYEKMQ (reference sequence). The CDR3 DNA follows: TGTGCCAGCAGCTCGAGAGGGACTAGTGGGACAGATACGCAGTATTTT. Protein product: CASSSRGTSGTDTQYF.

The V and J genes are TRBV7-6 and TRBJ2-1, with D possibly being TRBD2 (5 bases). Germline CDR1 is SGHVS and CDR2 is FNYEAQ. V was trimmed by 3 bases and J by 0 bases, leaving 12 bases between them. The CDR3 has 16 amino acids. CDR3 loop: CASSFSGESSYNEQFF. The CDR3 nucleotides read TGTGCCAGCAGCTTCTCTGGGGAGAGCTCCTACAATGAGCAGTTCTTC.

The rearrangement joins TRBV11-2 to TRBJ2-7, with 11 bases identical to TRBD1. The J segment lost 2 bases and the V segment lost 4 bases, leaving 10 bases of the junction unmatched. From germline, CDR1 is SGHAT and CDR2 FQNNGV. CDR3 length: 17 amino acids. The CDR3 reads CASSSVPGQGATYEQYF. CDR3 DNA sequence: TGTGCCAGCAGCTCCGTACCCGGACAGGGGGCTACCTACGAGCAGTACTTC.

The V and J genes are TRBV6-2 or TRBV6-3 and TRBJ2-1, with D tentatively TRBD1 (5 bases). V lost 5 bases, J lost 7 bases, and 9 bases lay in between. Germline CDR1 MNHEY, CDR2 SVGEGT. This CDR3 contains 12 residues. As DNA, the CDR3 is TGTGCCAGCAGTCGCAGGGATAATGAGCAGTTCTTC. As protein: CASSRRDNEQFF.

V usage is TRBV28 and J usage is TRBJ2-7, with 8 bases aligning to TRBD2. Germline CDR1 and CDR2: MDHEN and SYDVKM. This CDR3 is 15 amino acids long. The V segment lost 8 bases and the J segment 0 bases; nucleotides outside the gene matches: 9. This CDR3 is CASLIAGRSSYEQYF. The DNA for the CDR3 is TGTGCCAGCCTTATAGCGGGAAGGAGCTCCTACGAGCAGTACTTC.

The chain combines TRBV11-2 with TRBJ1-1; D remains unclear. Trimming cost V 1 base and J 6 bases, with 9 bases left between them. The CDR3 consists of 13 residues. In germline, CDR1 is SGHAT, CDR2 FQNNGV. The CDR3 coding sequence is TGTGCCAGCAGCTTAGTCCTGCGAGCTGAAGCTTTCTTT. Translation gives CASSLVLRAEAFF.

The rearrangement links TRBV2 to TRBJ2-7, with 7 bases aligning to TRBD2. The germline gives CDR1 SNHLY, CDR2 FYNNEI. V gave up 0 bases and J gave up 4 bases; unmatched junction bases: 12. The CDR3 has 17 amino acids. This CDR3 is CASSEAGGGLGAYEQYF. In DNA form, the CDR3 reads TGTGCCAGCAGTGAAGCCGGTGGCGGACTAGGGGCTTACGAGCAGTACTTC.

This clone occurred once. This chain connects TRBV27 to TRBJ2-1; 12 bases are shared with TRBD2. Germline CDR1 reads MNHEY; CDR2 reads SMNVEV (reference sequence). With V trimmed by 5 bases and J by 8 bases, 7 bases remained unmatched. The CDR3 covers 15 residues. The CDR3 protein is CASSPRLAGVDEQFF. In nucleotides, the CDR3 is TGTGCCAGCAGTCCCCGACTAGCGGGAGTAGATGAGCAGTTCTTC.

V gene TRBV14 combines with J gene TRBJ2-7; weak D call: TRBD1 (5 bases). Trimming took 4 bases from V and 2 from J, leaving 6 bases between them. Germline CDR1 SGHDN, CDR2 FVKESK. This CDR3 has 12 residues. The CDR3 coding sequence is TGTGCCAGCAGCCGACAGACCTACGAGCAGTACTTC. Translated: CASSRQTYEQYF.

The chain is built from TRBV28 and TRBJ1-1; no definite D call. V was trimmed by 2 bases and J by 11 bases, leaving 18 bases between them. Germline CDR1 and CDR2: MDHEN and SYDVKM. This CDR3 contains 14 residues. The DNA for the CDR3 is TGTGCCAGCAGTTTAGTGACCGAGCCTCAACAGGCTTTCTTT. Translation gives CASSLVTEPQQAFF.

The chain uses TRBV9 and TRBJ1-2, with 12 bases fitting TRBD1. The CDR3 has 15 amino acids. The ends lost 2 bases at V and 11 bases at J; junction bases unmatched: 10. From germline, CDR1 is SGDLS and CDR2 YYNGEE. The CDR3 region has the DNA TGTGCCAGCAGCGTTGGGACAGGGGGCGGCGTAAGGTACACCTTC. It encodes CASSVGTGGGVRYTF. The variable domain in full, completed from reference TRBV9 and TRBJ1-2, reads DSGVTQTPKHLITATGQRVTLRCSPRSGDLSVYWYQQSLDQGLQFLIQYYNGEERAKGNILERFSAQQFPDLHSELNLSSLELGDSALYFCASSVGTGGGVRYTFGSGTRLTVV.

The genes are TRBV4-3 and TRBJ2-7; 9 nucleotides align to TRBD1. The CDR3 contains 16 residues. V lost 3 bases, J lost 4 bases, and 10 bases stayed unmatched. Germline assignment: CDR1 LGHNA and CDR2 YSLEER. The CDR3 loop is CASSQSARGTGYEQYF. CDR3 sequence (DNA): TGCGCCAGCAGCCAGTCCGCGAGAGGGACAGGGTACGAGCAGTACTTC.

The chain combines TRBV11-3 with TRBJ2-1; 9 bases match TRBD2. With 5 bases clipped from V and 8 bases from J, the junction kept 13 bases outside the gene matches. There are 16 residues in the CDR3. Germline lookup yields CDR1 SGHNT and CDR2 YENEEA. The CDR3 DNA reads as TGTGCCAGCAGCCTCCCGCTGCGGGAGGGCCCTGATGAGCAGTTCTTC. Amino acids: CASSLPLREGPDEQFF.

The rearrangement links TRBV15 to TRBJ1-1, with TRBD1 matching 9 bases. Germline V gene sequence: CDR1 LNHNV, CDR2 YYDKDF (reference sequence). This CDR3 spans 13 amino acids. V gave up 3 bases and J gave up 5 bases; unmatched junction bases: 1. The CDR3 reads CATSSDRGTEAFF. The CDR3 bases are TGTGCCACCAGCAGCGACAGGGGGACTGAAGCTTTCTTT.

The genes are TRBV19 and TRBJ2-7; D may be TRBD2 (5 bases). CDR3 length: 14 amino acids. Trimming stripped 1 base from V and 2 bases from J, with 9 bases between. CDR1 LNHDA and CDR2 SQIVND come from the germline V gene (reference sequence). The CDR3, as DNA: TGTGCCAGTAGTATAGGGTTGGGAGCCTACGAGCAGTACTTC. This encodes CASSIGLGAYEQYF.

This chain joins TRBV18 and TRBJ1-1; possibly TRBD1 for D (5 bases). Trimming took off 2 bases at V and 1 base at J, with 8 bases between the two ends. Germline V gene sequence: CDR1 KGHSH, CDR2 LQKENI. The CDR3 spans 14 residues. The CDR3 protein is CASSPNTGNTEAFF. In DNA form, the CDR3 reads TGTGCCAGCTCACCAAACACAGGGAACACTGAAGCTTTCTTT. The whole variable domain, filled in from reference TRBV18 and TRBJ1-1, reads NAGVMQNPRHLVRRRGQEARLRCSPMKGHSHVYWYRQLPEEGLKFMVYLQKENIIDESGMPKERFSAEFPKEGPSILRIQQVVRGDSAAYFCASSPNTGNTEAFFGQGTRLTVV.